This T cell receptor (beta chain) was recovered during a study of blood T cell repertoires in COVID-19. Background on the study: T cells, B-cell-depleted T cells, or PBMCs supplied cDNA or gDNA.

This table comes from immunoSEQ multiplex PCR, and its TCRdb copy is limited to in-frame clones, with some not included. This sample has roughly 300,000 clones, with approximately 80% found just once. The clonotype was recovered from a woman aged 55-69 years with active or convalescent COVID-19. The sequenced sample was peripheral blood.

As DNA, the CDR3 is TGTGCCAGCAGCTTTGGGGGTACAGGGGTCCGAGAGACCCAGTACTTC. Protein product: CASSFGGTGVRETQYF. The chain carries TRBV5-8 and TRBJ2-5; 7 bases line up with TRBD1. The V gene's germline CDR1 is SGHTS and CDR2 YDEGEE. J gave up 4 bases and V 2 bases, and 11 bases lay outside the gene matches. The CDR3 contains 16 residues. Using reference TRBV5-8 and TRBJ2-5 for the parts outside the CDR3, the full variable domain is EAGVTQSPTHLIKTRGQQATLRCSPISGHTSVYWYQQALGLGLQFLLWYDEGEERNRGNFPPRFSGRQFPNYSSELNVNALELEDSALYLCASSFGGTGVRETQYFGPGTRLLVL.